This T cell receptor beta chain was captured by sequencing in a study of T cell clonality in common variable immunodeficiency. Points from the study as a whole: The cause of increased CVID clonality remains unclear without subpopulation sequencing. CVID patient heterogeneity limited repertoire-clinical complication correlations.

This clone has ten or more counts. The antigen is not known. Coverage ceases 3 residues before the CDR3 finishes, and the germline J gene fills in the end. Here immunoSEQ multiplex PCR was the method, and the copy in TCRdb shows in-frame clones only, minus some. Altogether tens of thousands of clones were found in the sample, and no singletons occur. Each donor provided roughly 4.5 to 8.5 ml of heparinized whole blood. The ends were cut back, 5 bases at V and 2 bases at J, with 3 bases in the middle. Germline V gives CDR1 MNHEY, CDR2 SVGEGT. The CDR3 length is 11 residues. The sequenced material came from peripheral blood mononuclear cells. The receptor was isolated from a person aged 18 to 75 in good health. The V gene is TRBV6-2 or TRBV6-3, the J gene TRBJ2-5; D gene unclear. The CDR3 loop reads CASSRQETQYF. The part of the CDR3 DNA that was read is TGTGCCAGCAGTAGGCAAGAGACC.